The next 30 T cell receptor beta chains were all read from a single sample in a study of synovial regulatory T cells in juvenile arthritis. Profiled with immunoSEQ multiplex PCR; TCRdb holds only in-frame clones, not every one. Its table lists 7,500 to 10,000 clones. Sequenced input: Treg cells from blood. Subset of the sample: remaining (HLA-DR-negative) circulating blood Treg cells. All receptors come from a donor between 2 and 29 years old with juvenile idiopathic arthritis.

The chain couples TRBV19 to TRBJ2-6; TCRdb's D call of TRBD1 is untestable without DNA. Germline V CDR1 and CDR2: LNHDA, SQIVND (reference sequence). CDR3 length: 17 residues. No DNA was logged. CDR3 amino acids: CASRGGQRTSGANVLTF.

V and J are TRBV4-3 and TRBJ1-2. The CDR3 is 17 amino acids. The protein alone is recorded here. Germline CDR1 reads LGHNA; CDR2 reads YSLEER. CDR3 residues: CASSQDRGGQALYGYTF.

This chain uses TRBV29-1 with TRBJ1-4. Germline V CDR1 and CDR2: SQVTM, ANQGSEA. The CDR3 is made up of 13 amino acids. Nucleotide data are not available. This CDR3 reads CSAGVATNEKLFF.

This chain's CDR3 is CASSLQDSPLHF. V is TRBV19 and J is TRBJ1-6. The CDR3 consists of 12 residues. A DNA sequence was not provided. From germline, CDR1 is LNHDA and CDR2 SQIVND (reference sequence). The full variable domain, rest sourced from reference TRBV19 and TRBJ1-6, is DGGITQSPKYLFRKEGQNVTLSCEQNLNHDAMYWYRQDPGQGLRLIYYSQIVNDFQKGDIAEGYSVSREKKESFPLTVTSAQKNPTAFYLCASSLQDSPLHFGNGTRLTVT.

The V call is TRBV3-1 (or the pseudogene TRBV3-2), the J call TRBJ2-4. The germline V gene encodes CDR1 LGHDT and CDR2 YNNKEL (reference sequence). This CDR3 contains 7 residues. The record lacks a DNA sequence. The CDR3 loop reads CASKEYF.

The genes are TRBV19 and TRBJ2-6; TCRdb calls TRBD1, which cannot be checked without DNA. The CDR3 covers 17 residues. The DNA sequence is not available. Germline loops: CDR1 LNHDA, CDR2 SQIVND (reference sequence). CDR3 in amino acids: CASSIDRAYSGANVLTF.

The chain couples TRBV4-3 to TRBJ1-1. The CDR3 consists of 13 residues. Nucleotide data are not available. CDR1 and CDR2 from the germline V gene are LGHNA and YSLEER. Here the CDR3 reads CASSQRENTEAFF.

V usage is TRBV19 and J usage is TRBJ1-2. The CDR3 is 13 amino acids. No DNA has been recorded. Germline V gene lookup returns CDR1 LNHDA and CDR2 SQIVND (reference sequence). CDR3 in amino acids: CASTRFGNYGYTF.

The rearrangement links TRBV7-2 to TRBJ1-5. Per germline, CDR1 SGHTA and CDR2 FQGNSA. The CDR3 contains 12 residues. No DNA has been recorded. CDR3 residues: CASSLVGQPQHF.

This chain joins TRBV19 and TRBJ1-2. Germline CDR1 LNHDA, CDR2 SQIVND (reference sequence). The CDR3 consists of 11 residues. No DNA is listed. The CDR3 reads CASTMGVGYTF. Drawing the rest from reference TRBV19 and TRBJ1-2, the complete variable domain is DGGITQSPKYLFRKEGQNVTLSCEQNLNHDAMYWYRQDPGQGLRLIYYSQIVNDFQKGDIAEGYSVSREKKESFPLTVTSAQKNPTAFYLCASTMGVGYTFGSGTRLTVV.

This chain joins TRBV5-4 and TRBJ1-2; as DNA is missing, the TRBD1 call by TCRdb cannot be tested. The CDR3 is 14 amino acids. DNA is not on record. Germline V gene data show CDR1 as SGHNT and CDR2 as YYREEE (reference sequence). The chain's CDR3 is CASSLVAGTKGYTF.

The rearrangement joins TRBV5-4 to TRBJ2-6. Germline CDR1 reads SGHNT; CDR2 reads YYREEE (reference sequence). CDR3 size: 17 residues. No DNA has been recorded. CDR3 region: CASSYRTRTLGANVLTF.

The chain employs TRBV6-6 and TRBJ1-1; TCRdb designates TRBD1, a call that cannot be tested without DNA. The V gene's germline CDR1 is MNHNY and CDR2 SVGAGI (reference sequence). The CDR3 runs 13 residues. No DNA has been recorded. The CDR3 sequence: CASAPGRGTEAFF.

The chain is built from TRBV29-1 and TRBJ2-1; TCRdb outputs TRBD1, but without DNA this stays unchecked. CDR1 and CDR2 from the germline V gene are SQVTM and ANQGSEA. The CDR3 length is 16 residues. No DNA sequence is on record. Here the CDR3 reads CSVETPDGSSYNEQFF.

The chain couples TRBV6-6 to TRBJ1-2; no DNA is available, so the TRBD1 call from TCRdb remains unchecked. Per germline, CDR1 MNHNY and CDR2 SVGAGI (reference sequence). This CDR3 is built from 14 residues. No DNA sequence is on record. CDR3 amino acids: CASSYSSVNYGYTF.

The rearrangement links TRBV6-6 to TRBJ1-3; TCRdb's D gene call, TRBD1, goes unchecked for lack of DNA. The CDR3 extends over 15 amino acids. Only the protein is available. Germline lookup yields CDR1 MNHNY and CDR2 SVGAGI (reference sequence). The CDR3 spells CASSLPQVTGNTIYF.

CDR3 in amino acids: CASSPRVEKLFF. The genes are TRBV4-3 and TRBJ1-4. The CDR3 covers 12 residues. No DNA is listed. CDR1 LGHNA and CDR2 YSLEER come from the germline V gene.

The chain uses TRBV18 and TRBJ1-4; TCRdb proposes TRBD1, but this gene call is untestable without DNA. The CDR3 totals 14 residues. The DNA is unrecorded. CDR1 KGHSH and CDR2 LQKENI come from the germline V gene. This CDR3 is CASSTSTVNEKLFF.

V and J are TRBV11-1 and TRBJ1-6. Germline V CDR1 and CDR2: SGHAT, FQDESV (reference sequence). The CDR3 totals 13 residues. Only the protein is available. Here the CDR3 reads CASSFGVHSPLHF.

V is TRBV6-6 and J is TRBJ2-1; without DNA, the TCRdb call of TRBD1 cannot be checked. CDR1 and CDR2 from the germline V gene are MNHNY and SVGAGI (reference sequence). CDR3 length: 14 amino acids. The DNA sequence is not available. The CDR3 region is CASSYGQGNDEQFF.

The rearrangement links TRBV19 to TRBJ2-3; TCRdb's D gene call, TRBD1, goes unchecked for lack of DNA. The CDR3 is 14 residues long. Nucleotide data are not available. Per the germline V gene, CDR1 is LNHDA and CDR2 is SQIVND (reference sequence). The CDR3: CATSGTGRTDTQYF.

This chain connects TRBV5-5 to TRBJ2-7; TCRdb calls TRBD1, which cannot be checked without DNA. Per germline, CDR1 SGHKS and CDR2 YYEKEE (reference sequence). The CDR3 totals 15 residues. DNA was not recorded. This chain's CDR3 is CASSQLRVTLDEQYF.

The chain links TRBV10-3 to TRBJ1-4; TCRdb selects TRBD1, and the lack of DNA leaves this call unchecked. The germline V gene encodes CDR1 ENHRY and CDR2 SYGVKD. The CDR3 spans 15 residues. No DNA sequence is on record. Here the CDR3 reads CAISERDRGNEKLFF.

The V and J genes are TRBV6-6 and TRBJ2-7. CDR1 is MNHNY and CDR2 is SVGAGI in the germline V gene (reference sequence). The CDR3 sequence is 14 residues long. Only the protein is available. The CDR3 region is CASSYLDGSYEQYF.

This rearrangement joins TRBV19 to TRBJ1-4. The CDR3 is 14 residues long. No DNA is given. Germline V lookup: CDR1 LNHDA, CDR2 SQIVND (reference sequence). CDR3 protein: CASSIRAPGEKLFF.

The chain is built from TRBV5-4 and TRBJ2-3; there is no DNA to check the TCRdb D call of TRBD2. This CDR3 region has 13 residues. Only the protein is available. Germline loops: CDR1 SGHNT, CDR2 YYREEE (reference sequence). The CDR3 reads CASSTPGTDTQYF.

V gene TRBV19 combines with J gene TRBJ1-3; TCRdb's D call of TRBD1 is untestable without DNA. The CDR3 spans 15 residues. No DNA accompanies this entry. Per germline, CDR1 LNHDA and CDR2 SQIVND (reference sequence). CDR3 residues: CASSQRQGPGNTIYF.

J is TRBJ2-7 and V is TRBV2. This CDR3 has 15 residues. The nucleotide record is missing. Germline V gene data show CDR1 as SNHLY and CDR2 as FYNNEI. The CDR3 loop reads CASKTPGTNAYEQYF.

The chain combines TRBV4-3 with TRBJ2-6. Germline V gives CDR1 LGHNA, CDR2 YSLEER. The CDR3 has 15 residues. The coding DNA is unavailable. The CDR3 loop is CASSQESSGANVLTF.

This sequence joins TRBV30 and TRBJ1-5. The CDR3 covers 12 residues. The coding DNA is unavailable. In germline, CDR1 is GTSNPN, CDR2 SVGIG (reference sequence). The CDR3 spells CAWRRDGQPQHF.